Presented here are 18 T cell receptor beta chains from one specimen sequenced in a study of beta chain features in type 1 diabetes. Findings and caveats of the study: Shorter TCRB CDR3s, moderately but significantly so, marked every one of the four CD4+ subsets in Type 1 diabetes patients.

The antigens these receptors bind are not known. Expressed TCRB transcripts got sequenced, as all isolated RNA was reverse transcribed. Here immunoSEQ multiplex PCR was the method, and the copy in TCRdb shows in-frame clones only, minus some. The profile shows hundreds of thousands of clones, over 10% of them singletons. The sequencing input was naive CD4+ T cells from blood. The receptor source for this set is a man aged 18 to 29 with type 1 diabetes.

The chain links TRBV19 to TRBJ1-5, with D possibly TRBD1 on 6 matching bases. This CDR3 spans 13 amino acids. From germline, CDR1 is LNHDA and CDR2 SQIVND (reference sequence). The V end lost 9 bases, the J end lost 3 bases, and 12 bases lay between the germline ends. In nucleotides, the CDR3 is TGTGCCAGCTCCCAGGGGCACAATCAGCCCCAGCATTTT. As protein: CASSQGHNQPQHF.

This clone was seen only a few times. The V gene is TRBV10-1, the J gene TRBJ1-2, with D maybe TRBD1 (6 bases). V was cut by 6 bases and J by 4 bases, with 12 bases left in between. Looked up from germline, CDR1 is WNHNN and CDR2 is SYGVQD (reference sequence). The CDR3 has 13 residues. CDR3 DNA: TGCGCCAGCAGCGCCACAGGGACCTATGGCTACACCTTC. The encoded protein is CASSATGTYGYTF.

This clone was recorded a few times. The chain recombines TRBV7-8 with TRBJ1-3; TRBD1 is a possible D gene (6 bases). Trimming pared 5 bases from V and 2 bases from J, leaving 10 bases between. Looked up from germline, CDR1 is SGHVS and CDR2 is FQNEAQ. The CDR3 sequence is 14 residues long. CDR3 bases: TGTGCCAGCAGCGCCCGGGACACTGGAAACACCATATATTTT. Translating gives CASSARDTGNTIYF.

This clone showed up just a few times. CDR3 in DNA: TGTGCCAGCTCAGCGTTTTCGGACATCAATGAGCAGTTCTTC. This gives the protein CASSAFSDINEQFF. The rearrangement joins TRBV18 to TRBJ2-1, with a tentative D call TRBD1 (5 bases). The CDR3 runs 14 residues. Trimming took off 5 bases at V and 6 bases at J, with 14 bases between the two ends. Germline CDR1 is KGHSH and CDR2 is LQKENI.

This chain uses TRBV6-5 with TRBJ1-5; D uncertain. The CDR3 has 14 amino acids. Trimming shortened V by 6 bases and J by 7 bases, and 16 bases separated the two germline ends. The germline V gene has CDR1 MNHEY and CDR2 SVGAGI. This chain's CDR3 is CASSPVQAGQPQHF. In nucleotides, the CDR3 is TGTGCCAGCAGCCCTGTCCAGGCGGGGCAGCCCCAGCATTTT.

The chain is built from TRBV30 and TRBJ2-1; TRBD1 matches 8 bases. CDR3 size: 20 residues. V shed 4 bases, J shed 1 base, and the junction held 21 bases outside the gene matches. Germline V lookup: CDR1 GTSNPN, CDR2 SVGIG (reference sequence). In DNA form, the CDR3 reads TGTGCCTGGACGGTGGCGGCCGCCCGACAGGGGAGGTATTCCTACAATGAGCAGTTCTTC. Its translation is CAWTVAAARQGRYSYNEQFF.

The chain carries TRBV6-1 and TRBJ1-5; perhaps TRBD1 as D (5 bases). V was trimmed by 5 bases and J by 0 bases, leaving 11 bases between them. The CDR3 runs to 15 residues. CDR1 is MNHNS and CDR2 is SASEGT in the germline V gene. CDR3 nucleotide sequence: TGTGCCAGCAGTATTGACAGTATTAGCAATCAGCCCCAGCATTTT. This gives the protein CASSIDSISNQPQHF.

This chain uses TRBV30 with TRBJ1-5; 9 bases are shared with TRBD1. Losses at the gene ends were 2 bases for V and 7 bases for J; bases not matched to a gene: 9. The CDR3 covers 15 residues. Germline CDR1 reads GTSNPN; CDR2 reads SVGIG (reference sequence). This CDR3 reads CAWSKGQGTGQPQHF. DNA for the CDR3: TGTGCCTGGAGTAAAGGACAGGGGACTGGCCAGCCCCAGCATTTT.

The chain combines TRBV30 with TRBJ1-2, with D perhaps TRBD1 (5 bases). The V and J ends lost 4 bases and 3 bases respectively, with 15 bases between them. CDR3 length: 14 residues. CDR1 is GTSNPN, CDR2 SVGIG, per germline (reference sequence). CDR3 coding DNA: TGTGCCTGGACCGGAGGAGGGGAGGACTATGGCTACACCTTC. As protein: CAWTGGGEDYGYTF.

A few counts support this clone. The chain couples TRBV9 to TRBJ2-7, with 12 nucleotides matching TRBD2. The junction had 10 bases not matched to a gene; V was cut back by 5 bases and J by 10 bases. The length of the CDR3 is 14 residues. In germline, CDR1 is SGDLS, CDR2 YYNGEE. The CDR3 DNA is TGTGCCAGCAGTTTGACTAGCGGGGGATCCGGACAGTACTTC. Its protein is CASSLTSGGSGQYF.

This clone was recorded a few times. V gene TRBV30 combines with J gene TRBJ1-1; D gene unclear. With 4 bases removed from V and 1 base from J, the gap between germline ends came to 4 bases. There are 11 residues in the CDR3. In germline, CDR1 is GTSNPN, CDR2 SVGIG (reference sequence). CDR3 region: CAWKENTEAFF. In DNA, the CDR3 is TGTGCCTGGAAGGAGAACACTGAAGCTTTCTTT. Looking up the rest from reference TRBV30 and TRBJ1-1 gives the full variable domain: SQTIHQWPATLVQPVGSPLSLECTVEGTSNPNLYWYRQAAGRGLQLLFYSVGIGQISSEVPQNLSASRPQDRQFILSSKKLLLSDSGFYLCAWKENTEAFFGQGTRLTVV.

The chain employs TRBV6-6 and TRBJ2-5, with 14 bases lining up with TRBD2. Germline V gene sequence: CDR1 MNHNY, CDR2 SVGAGI (reference sequence). This CDR3 region has 16 residues. J gave up 4 bases and V 2 bases, and 3 bases lay outside the gene matches. CDR3 in DNA: TGTGCCAGCAGTTACCCAGGGACTAGCGGGGGAGAGACCCAGTACTTC. The encoded protein is CASSYPGTSGGETQYF.

The rearrangement uses TRBV30 and TRBJ1-5; possible D gene TRBD1, 5 bases. The CDR3 has 12 amino acids. The germline CDR1 and CDR2 sequences are GTSNPN and SVGIG (reference sequence). Deletions cut 1 base from V and 6 bases from J, with 7 bases between. The CDR3 nucleotides read TGTGCCTGGAGTGGTGGGGCTCAGCCCCAGCATTTT. It yields the protein CAWSGGAQPQHF.

The chain has TRBV30 and TRBJ1-2, with 7 bases that match TRBD1. V trimming: 5 bases; J trimming: 1 base; junction bases outside the gene matches: 7. This CDR3 comprises 14 residues. Per the germline V gene, CDR1 is GTSNPN and CDR2 is SVGIG (reference sequence). CDR3 bases: TGTGCCTGGGGACGGGACAGAGATAACTATGGCTACACCTTC. Protein: CAWGRDRDNYGYTF.

This clone was detected a few times. The genes are TRBV28 and TRBJ2-7; D is undetermined. V dropped 3 bases and J dropped 5 bases, with 8 bases sitting between them. Germline lookup yields CDR1 MDHEN and CDR2 SYDVKM. This CDR3 is built from 12 residues. DNA for the CDR3: TGTGCCAGCAGTTTCCTAACGAACGAGCAGTACTTC. Its translation: CASSFLTNEQYF.

This clone appeared a few times. The rearrangement joins TRBV6-5 to TRBJ1-1; D is perhaps TRBD1 (5 bases). CDR1 and CDR2 from the germline V gene are MNHEY and SVGAGI. This CDR3 spans 15 amino acids. V dropped 5 bases and J dropped 0 bases, with 13 bases sitting between them. In DNA, the CDR3 is TGTGCCAGCAGTCGGGCCCAGGGCGTGAACACTGAAGCTTTCTTT. Translating gives CASSRAQGVNTEAFF.

This clone was seen a handful of times. This chain connects TRBV7-9 to TRBJ1-1; D unclear. The CDR3 covers 14 residues. Germline V gives CDR1 SEHNR, CDR2 FQNEAQ (reference sequence). Trimming pared 0 bases from V and 1 base from J, leaving 6 bases between. CDR3 residues: CASSLASGNTEAFF. The CDR3 DNA sequence: TGTGCCAGCAGCTTAGCGTCAGGGAACACTGAAGCTTTCTTT.

This chain uses TRBV7-2 with TRBJ1-6, with D possibly matching TRBD1 (6 bases). The CDR3 is 16 amino acids. Trimming took 5 bases from V and 6 from J, leaving 17 bases between them. Germline-derived CDR1 and CDR2 are SGHTA and FQGNSA. CDR3 loop: CASSLNGGAANSPLHF. The CDR3 DNA reads TGTGCCAGCAGCCTCAATGGGGGGGCAGCTAATTCACCCCTCCACTTT.